Below, one T cell receptor beta chain is given with its context. Its matching antigen is unknown. Sequencing was performed with immunoSEQ multiplex PCR; in TCRdb, only in-frame clones are kept and a portion is missing. Among over 100,000 clones listed, roughly 94% were seen once. The sample is drawn from a study of siplizumab effects on memory and regulatory T cells. Whole-study findings and limits: Naive T cells appeared more diverse than memory cells and seemed to be major alloresponse contributors. Researchers did not confirm the suppressive function of proliferating Tregs from siplizumab cultures. Under siplizumab, an average approximately 69% of mappable alloreactive CD4+ clones were Treg-derived, compared with under 35% in controls.

The V gene lost 4 bases and the J gene lost 7 bases, with 17 bases spanning the gap. The CDR3 loop spans 15 amino acids. Germline V gives CDR1 SGHNT, CDR2 YYREEE (reference sequence). Sequenced: Tregs sorted from blood. The clonotype comes from a human donor in good health. This chain uses TRBV5-4 with TRBJ1-4, with D perhaps matching TRBD1 (5 bases). CDR3 bases: TGTGCCAGCAGCCGTTGGGGGATCGTGGGTGAAAAACTGTTTTTT. Translating it yields CASSRWGIVGEKLFF.